This T cell receptor beta chain was sequenced during a study of blood T cell repertoires in COVID-19 (TCRdb year 2020). As for the study more broadly: Samples from collaborators originated in the United States, Italy and Spain and spanned both the acute and convalescent phases of COVID-19. The prospective study material was composed of cDNA or gDNA derived from T cells, B-cell-depleted T cells, or PBMCs. Deeply sampled blood TCRbeta repertoires from subjects exposed to, actively infected with, or recovered from COVID-19 were included in the dataset. HLA class I and class II types, where available, came from metadata supplied by the sample provider rather than from assay-based typing. Nearly every sample came with metadata listing a de-identified subject ID, COVID-19 status, age in years and sex. Samples came from the ongoing ImmuneRACE study (first 160 participants) plus 1,254 subjects from 6 global collaborators. The repertoires were released in a freely available public database intended as a resource for research on the immune response to SARS-CoV-2.

Trimming takes 5 bases from V and 2 bases from J, and the germline ends sit 14 bases apart. The CDR3 runs 15 amino acids, cysteine and phenylalanine included. Only CDR3 DNA is held: 45 bases, read in frame from base 1. The germline V gene yields SGHTA for CDR1 and FQGTGA for CDR2. On this clone itself: No cognate antigen has been identified for it. Base-call qualities are not available, and no considerably larger clone is one nucleotide away.

Broad study findings and their caveats: How much clinical and demographic metadata was included differed by source and by participant, and the metadata was provided uncurated.

Each collaborating institution followed its own protocols to collect whole blood in K2EDTA tubes. For TCRbeta analysis, collaborator samples were shipped as frozen whole blood, as isolated PBMCs, or as DNA extracted from either sample type. TCRbeta CDR3 regions were amplified from genomic DNA by means of the immunoSEQ Assay, a bias-controlled multiplex PCR. Regarding the original processing steps: The number of nucleated cells in each sample was estimated from the amplification of reference gene primers within the assay. Sequence reads were collapsed and filtered to measure the absolute abundance of every unique TCRbeta CDR3 rearrangement. For each sample, productive Simpson clonality was calculated as the square root of Simpson's diversity index over productive rearrangements. The table comes from immuneACCESS by way of TCRdb, which keeps in-frame sequences with V and J called. Part of the clones is missing from these tables; in studies checked, under half for an unresolved V gene and the rest for unknown reasons. For V, J and clone size, that table is used; D and trimming come from the DNA. The sample has about 59,000 clones on record, roughly 80% of them singletons. Jointly, the top ten make up less than 10% of the sample.

The receptor's source is a human donor in a cohort sampled during active COVID-19. This receptor chain uses TRBV7-3 and TRBJ2-3; D gene: possibly TRBD1, on 6 matching bases. Sequenced material: peripheral blood. The CDR3 in this case is CASSHTGQTTDTQYF. In nucleotides, the sequence is TGTGCCAGCAGCCATACGGGACAAACCACAGATACGCAGTATTTT.